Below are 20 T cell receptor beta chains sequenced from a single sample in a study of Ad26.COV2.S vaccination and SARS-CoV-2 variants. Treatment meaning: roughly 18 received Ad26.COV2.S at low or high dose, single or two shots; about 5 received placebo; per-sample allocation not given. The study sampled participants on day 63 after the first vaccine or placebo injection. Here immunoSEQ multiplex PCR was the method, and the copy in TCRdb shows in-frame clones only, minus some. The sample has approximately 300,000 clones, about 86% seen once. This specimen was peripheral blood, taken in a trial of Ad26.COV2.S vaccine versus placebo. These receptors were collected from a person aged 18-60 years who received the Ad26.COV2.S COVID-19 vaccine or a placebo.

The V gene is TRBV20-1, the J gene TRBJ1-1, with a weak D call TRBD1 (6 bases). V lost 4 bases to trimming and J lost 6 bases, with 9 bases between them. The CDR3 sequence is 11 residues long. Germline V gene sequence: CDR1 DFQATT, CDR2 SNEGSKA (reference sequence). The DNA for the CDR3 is TGCAGTGCTATCAGGGGAGCTGAAGCTTTCTTT. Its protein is CSAIRGAEAFF.

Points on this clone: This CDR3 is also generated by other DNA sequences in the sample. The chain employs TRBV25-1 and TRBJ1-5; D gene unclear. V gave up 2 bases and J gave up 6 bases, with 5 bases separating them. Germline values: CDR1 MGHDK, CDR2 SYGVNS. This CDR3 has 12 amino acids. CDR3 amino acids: CASSEGLQPQHF. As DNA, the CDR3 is TGTGCCAGCAGTGAAGGTCTTCAGCCCCAGCATTTT. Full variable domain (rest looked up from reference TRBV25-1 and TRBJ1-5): EADIYQTPRYLVIGTGKKITLECSQTMGHDKMYWYQQDPGMELHLIHYSYGVNSTEKGDLSSESTVSRIRTEHFPLTLESARPSHTSQYLCASSEGLQPQHFGDGTRLSIL.

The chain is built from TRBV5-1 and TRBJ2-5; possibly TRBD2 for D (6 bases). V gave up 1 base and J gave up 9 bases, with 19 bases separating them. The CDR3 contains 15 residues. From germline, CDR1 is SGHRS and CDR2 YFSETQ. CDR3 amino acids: CASSLSSDIGGSQYF. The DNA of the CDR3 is TGCGCCAGCAGCTTGAGTTCGGACATAGGAGGGTCCCAGTACTTC.

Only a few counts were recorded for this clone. CDR3 loop: CASTWGQGYTGELFF. In DNA, the CDR3 is TGTGCCAGCACTTGGGGACAGGGGTACACCGGGGAGCTGTTTTTT. V is TRBV5-8 and J is TRBJ2-2, with TRBD1 matching over 10 bases. The CDR3 spans 15 residues. With 6 bases clipped from V and 3 bases from J, the junction kept 5 bases outside the gene matches. Germline values: CDR1 SGHTS, CDR2 YDEGEE.

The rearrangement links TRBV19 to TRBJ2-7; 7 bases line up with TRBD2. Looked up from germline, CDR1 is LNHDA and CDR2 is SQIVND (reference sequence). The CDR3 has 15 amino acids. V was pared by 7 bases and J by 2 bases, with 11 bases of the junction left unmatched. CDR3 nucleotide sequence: TGTGCCAGTACCATAAGGTCGGGGGGACCCTACGAGCAGTACTTC. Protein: CASTIRSGGPYEQYF. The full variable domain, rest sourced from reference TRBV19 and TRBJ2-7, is DGGITQSPKYLFRKEGQNVTLSCEQNLNHDAMYWYRQDPGQGLRLIYYSQIVNDFQKGDIAEGYSVSREKKESFPLTVTSAQKNPTAFYLCASTIRSGGPYEQYFGPGTRLTVT.

CDR3 nucleotides: TGCGCCAGCAGCCGCGGCTGGACAGGGGAAGGCTACACCTTC. Its translation is CASSRGWTGEGYTF. The chain uses TRBV5-1 and TRBJ1-2, with 9 bases matching TRBD1. The germline V gene has CDR1 SGHRS and CDR2 YFSETQ. Trimming at V came to 4 bases and at J to 8 bases, leaving 9 bases not matched to a gene. The CDR3 sequence is 14 residues long. Drawing the rest from reference TRBV5-1 and TRBJ1-2, the complete variable domain is KAGVTQTPRYLIKTRGQQVTLSCSPISGHRSVSWYQQTPGQGLQFLFEYFSETQRNKGNFPGRFSGRQFSNSRSEMNVSTLELGDSALYLCASSRGWTGEGYTFGSGTRLTVV.

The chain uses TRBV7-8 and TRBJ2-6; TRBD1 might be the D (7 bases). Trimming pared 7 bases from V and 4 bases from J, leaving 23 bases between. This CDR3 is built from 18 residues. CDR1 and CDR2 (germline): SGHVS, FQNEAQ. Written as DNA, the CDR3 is TGTGCCAGCACCCCGCGGGCCAGGGGGGTATCGGGGGCCAACGTCCTGACTTTC. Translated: CASTPRARGVSGANVLTF.

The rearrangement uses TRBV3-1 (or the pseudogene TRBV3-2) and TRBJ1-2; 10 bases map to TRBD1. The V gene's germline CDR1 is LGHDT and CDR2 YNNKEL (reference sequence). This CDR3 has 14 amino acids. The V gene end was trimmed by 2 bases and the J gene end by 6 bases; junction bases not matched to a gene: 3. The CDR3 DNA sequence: TGTGCCAGCAGCCAACTGGACAGGGGGAATGGCTACACCTTC. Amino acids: CASSQLDRGNGYTF.

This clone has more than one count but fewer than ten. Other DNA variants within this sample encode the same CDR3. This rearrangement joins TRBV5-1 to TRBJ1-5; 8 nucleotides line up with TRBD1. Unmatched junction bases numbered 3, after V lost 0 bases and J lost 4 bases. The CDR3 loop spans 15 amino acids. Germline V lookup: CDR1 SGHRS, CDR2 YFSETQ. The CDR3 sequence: CASSLDGQGNQPQHF. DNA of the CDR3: TGCGCCAGCAGCTTGGATGGACAGGGTAATCAGCCCCAGCATTTT.

CDR3 region: CASSLGGAGSPLHF. CDR3 nucleotides: TGCGCCAGCAGCTTGGGAGGGGCGGGCTCACCCCTCCACTTT. The chain couples TRBV5-1 to TRBJ1-6, with D perhaps matching TRBD1 (5 bases). CDR3 length equals 14 residues. Per germline, CDR1 SGHRS and CDR2 YFSETQ. V was cut by 0 bases and J by 10 bases, with 11 bases left in between.

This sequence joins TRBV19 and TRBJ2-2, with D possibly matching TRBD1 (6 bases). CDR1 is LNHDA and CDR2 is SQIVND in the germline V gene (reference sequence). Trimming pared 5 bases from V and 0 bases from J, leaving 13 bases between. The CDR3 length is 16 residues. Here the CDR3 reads CASSPRGRANTGELFF. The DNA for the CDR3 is TGTGCCAGTAGTCCCAGGGGCCGGGCGAACACCGGGGAGCTGTTTTTT.

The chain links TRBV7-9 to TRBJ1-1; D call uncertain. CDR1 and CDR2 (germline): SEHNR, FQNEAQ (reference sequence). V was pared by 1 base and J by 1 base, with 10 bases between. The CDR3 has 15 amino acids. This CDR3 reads CASSLEEQGNTEAFF. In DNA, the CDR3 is TGTGCCAGCAGCTTAGAGGAACAAGGGAACACTGAAGCTTTCTTT.

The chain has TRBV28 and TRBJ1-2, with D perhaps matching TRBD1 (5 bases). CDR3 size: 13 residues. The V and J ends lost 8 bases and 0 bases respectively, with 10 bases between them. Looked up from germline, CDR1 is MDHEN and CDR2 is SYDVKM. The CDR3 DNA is TGTGCCAGCGGGGACGGGGCTAACTATGGCTACACCTTC. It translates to CASGDGANYGYTF.

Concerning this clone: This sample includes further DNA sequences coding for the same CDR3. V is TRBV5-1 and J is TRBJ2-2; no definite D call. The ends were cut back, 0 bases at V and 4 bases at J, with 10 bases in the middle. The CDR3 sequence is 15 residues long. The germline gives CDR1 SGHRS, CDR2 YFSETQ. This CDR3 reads CASSLDGRGTGELFF. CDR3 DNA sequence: TGCGCCAGCAGCTTGGATGGTAGAGGCACCGGGGAGCTGTTTTTT.

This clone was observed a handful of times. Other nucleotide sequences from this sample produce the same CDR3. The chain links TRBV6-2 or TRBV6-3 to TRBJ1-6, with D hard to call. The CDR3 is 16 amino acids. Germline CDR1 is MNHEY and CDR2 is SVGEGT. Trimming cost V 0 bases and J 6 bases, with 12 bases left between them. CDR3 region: CASSYSTGSRNSPLHF. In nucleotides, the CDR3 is TGTGCCAGCAGTTACTCGACCGGAAGCCGTAATTCACCCCTCCACTTT.

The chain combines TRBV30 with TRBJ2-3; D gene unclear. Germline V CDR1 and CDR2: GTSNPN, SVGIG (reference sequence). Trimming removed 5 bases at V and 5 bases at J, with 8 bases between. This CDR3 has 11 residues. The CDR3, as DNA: TGTGCCTGGGACGCGGAAGATACGCAGTATTTT. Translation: CAWDAEDTQYF.

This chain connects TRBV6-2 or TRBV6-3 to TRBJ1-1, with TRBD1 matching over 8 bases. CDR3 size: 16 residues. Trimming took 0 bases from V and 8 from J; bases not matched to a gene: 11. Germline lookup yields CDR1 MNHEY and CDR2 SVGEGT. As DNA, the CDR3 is TGTGCCAGCAGTTACTCCCCGGACAGGGTAGGTCCAGAAGCTTTCTTT. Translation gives CASSYSPDRVGPEAFF.

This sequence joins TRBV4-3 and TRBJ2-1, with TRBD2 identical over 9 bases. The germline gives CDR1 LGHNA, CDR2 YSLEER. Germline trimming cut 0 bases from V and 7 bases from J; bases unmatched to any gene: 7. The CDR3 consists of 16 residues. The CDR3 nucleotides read TGCGCCAGCAGCCAAGATAAGGCGGGAGGGGCGAATGAGCAGTTCTTC. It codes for CASSQDKAGGANEQFF.

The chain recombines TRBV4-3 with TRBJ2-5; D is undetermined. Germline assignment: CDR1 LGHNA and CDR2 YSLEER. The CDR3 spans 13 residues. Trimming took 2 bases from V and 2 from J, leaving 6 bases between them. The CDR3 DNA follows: TGCGCCAGCAGCCAACTACTACAAGAGACCCAGTACTTC. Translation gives CASSQLLQETQYF.

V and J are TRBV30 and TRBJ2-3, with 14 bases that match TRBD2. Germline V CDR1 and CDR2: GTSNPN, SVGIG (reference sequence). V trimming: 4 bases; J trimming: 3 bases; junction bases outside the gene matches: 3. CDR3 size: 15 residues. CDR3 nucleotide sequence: TGTGCCTGGACGGGGACTAGCGGGGGAACAGATACGCAGTATTTT. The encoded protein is CAWTGTSGGTDTQYF.